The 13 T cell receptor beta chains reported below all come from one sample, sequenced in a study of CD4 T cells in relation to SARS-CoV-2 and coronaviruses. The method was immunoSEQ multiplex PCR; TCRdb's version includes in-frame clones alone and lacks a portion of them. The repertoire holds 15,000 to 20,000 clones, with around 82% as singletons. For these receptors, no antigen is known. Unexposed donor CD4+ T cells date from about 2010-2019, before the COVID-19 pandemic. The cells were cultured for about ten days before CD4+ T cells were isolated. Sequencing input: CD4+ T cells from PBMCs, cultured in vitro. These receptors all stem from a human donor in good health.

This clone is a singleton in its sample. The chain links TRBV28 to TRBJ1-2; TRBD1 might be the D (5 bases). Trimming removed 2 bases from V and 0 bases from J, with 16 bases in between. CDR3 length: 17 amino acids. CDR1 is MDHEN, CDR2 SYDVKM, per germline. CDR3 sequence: CASSLGDYGHSNYGYTF. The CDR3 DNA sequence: TGTGCCAGCAGTTTAGGAGACTACGGACACTCTAACTATGGCTACACCTTC.

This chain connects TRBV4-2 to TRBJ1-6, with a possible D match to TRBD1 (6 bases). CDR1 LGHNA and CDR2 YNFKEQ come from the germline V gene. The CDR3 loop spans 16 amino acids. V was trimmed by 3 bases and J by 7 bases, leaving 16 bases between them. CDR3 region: CASSHRRGGGNSPLHF. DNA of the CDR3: TGTGCCAGCAGCCACCGAAGGGGGGGAGGAAATTCACCCCTCCACTTT.

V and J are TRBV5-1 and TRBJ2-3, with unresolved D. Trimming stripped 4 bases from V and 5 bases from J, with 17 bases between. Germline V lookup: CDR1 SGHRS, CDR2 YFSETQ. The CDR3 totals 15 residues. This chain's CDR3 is CASSLVVNQGDTQYF. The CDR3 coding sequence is TGCGCCAGCAGCCTGGTAGTAAATCAAGGAGATACGCAGTATTTT.

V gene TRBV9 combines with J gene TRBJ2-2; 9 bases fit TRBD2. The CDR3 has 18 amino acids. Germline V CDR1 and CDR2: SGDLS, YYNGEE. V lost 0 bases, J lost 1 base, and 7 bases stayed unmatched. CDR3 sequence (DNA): TGTGCCAGCAGCGTAGAAGCCAGCGGGAGGCTGAACACCGGGGAGCTGTTTTTT. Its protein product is CASSVEASGRLNTGELFF.

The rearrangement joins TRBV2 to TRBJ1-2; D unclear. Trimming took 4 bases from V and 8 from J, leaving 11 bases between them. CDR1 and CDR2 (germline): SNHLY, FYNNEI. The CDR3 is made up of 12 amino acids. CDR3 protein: CASSVAEEGYTF. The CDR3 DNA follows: TGTGCCAGCAGTGTTGCAGAGGAGGGCTACACCTTC.

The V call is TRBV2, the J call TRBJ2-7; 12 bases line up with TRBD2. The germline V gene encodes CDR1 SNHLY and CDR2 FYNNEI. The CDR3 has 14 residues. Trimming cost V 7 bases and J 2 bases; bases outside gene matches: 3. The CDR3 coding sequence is TGTGCCAGCAAGACTAGCGGGAGTACCTACGAGCAGTACTTC. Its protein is CASKTSGSTYEQYF.

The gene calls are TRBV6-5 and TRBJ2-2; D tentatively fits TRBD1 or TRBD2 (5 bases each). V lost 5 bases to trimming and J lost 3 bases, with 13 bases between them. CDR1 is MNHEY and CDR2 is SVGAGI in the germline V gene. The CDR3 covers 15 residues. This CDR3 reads CASSIGTPDTGELFF. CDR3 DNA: TGTGCCAGCAGTATTGGGACCCCAGACACCGGGGAGCTGTTTTTT.

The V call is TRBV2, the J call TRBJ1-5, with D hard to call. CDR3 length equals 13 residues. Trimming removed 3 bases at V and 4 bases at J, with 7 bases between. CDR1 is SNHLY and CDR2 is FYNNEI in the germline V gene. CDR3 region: CASSDSQNQPQHF. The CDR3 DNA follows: TGTGCCAGCAGTGACAGCCAAAATCAGCCCCAGCATTTT.

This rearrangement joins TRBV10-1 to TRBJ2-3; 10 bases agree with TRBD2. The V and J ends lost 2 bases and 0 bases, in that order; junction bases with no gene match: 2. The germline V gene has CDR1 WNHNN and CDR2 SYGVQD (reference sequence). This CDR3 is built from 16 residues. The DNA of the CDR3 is TGCGCCAGCAGTGAGGGACTAGCGGCTAGCACAGATACGCAGTATTTT. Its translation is CASSEGLAASTDTQYF.

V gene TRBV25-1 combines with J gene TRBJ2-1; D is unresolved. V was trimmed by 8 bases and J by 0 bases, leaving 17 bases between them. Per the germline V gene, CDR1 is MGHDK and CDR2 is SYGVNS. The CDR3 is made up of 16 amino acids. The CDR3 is CASAPPRDPSYNEQFF. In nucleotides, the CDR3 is TGTGCCAGCGCCCCCCCCCGAGACCCCTCCTACAATGAGCAGTTCTTC.

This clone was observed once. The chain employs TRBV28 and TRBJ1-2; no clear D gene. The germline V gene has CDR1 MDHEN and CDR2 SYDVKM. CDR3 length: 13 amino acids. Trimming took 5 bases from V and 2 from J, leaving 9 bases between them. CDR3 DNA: TGTGCCAGCAGTGGAGCAGCCAACTATGGCTACACCTTC. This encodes CASSGAANYGYTF.

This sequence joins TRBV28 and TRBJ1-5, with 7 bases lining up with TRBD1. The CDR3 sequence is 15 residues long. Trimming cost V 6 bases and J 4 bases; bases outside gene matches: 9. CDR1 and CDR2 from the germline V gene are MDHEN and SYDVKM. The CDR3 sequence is CASRQQGLGNQPQHF. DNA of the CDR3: TGTGCCAGCAGGCAACAGGGGTTGGGGAATCAGCCCCAGCATTTT.

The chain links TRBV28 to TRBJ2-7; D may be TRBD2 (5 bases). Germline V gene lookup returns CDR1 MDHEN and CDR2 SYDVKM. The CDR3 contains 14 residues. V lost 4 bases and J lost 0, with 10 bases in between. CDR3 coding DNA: TGTGCCAGCAGTTGGACTGCCTACTCCTACGAGCAGTACTTC. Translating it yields CASSWTAYSYEQYF. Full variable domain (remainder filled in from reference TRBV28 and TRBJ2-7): DVKVTQSSRYLVKRTGEKVFLECVQDMDHENMFWYRQDPGLGLRLIYFSYDVKMKEKGDIPEGYSVSREKKERFSLILESASTNQTSMYLCASSWTAYSYEQYFGPGTRLTVT.